Sequencing of this TCR beta chain was carried out in a study of blood T cell repertoires in COVID-19. Per the original methods: Reference gene primers were amplified, and this amplification served to estimate nucleated cell counts. Libraries were prepared by immunoSEQ multiplex PCR; TCRdb keeps only in-frame clonotypes and omits some of them. That table supplies the V and J calls and clone size; D and trimming were determined from the DNA. The sample lists about 68,000 clones, around 89% occurring once. This CDR3 is built from 18 residues. The germline gives CDR1 SQVTM, CDR2 ANQGSEA. With 5 bases clipped from V and 0 bases from J, the junction kept 13 bases outside the gene matches.

The TCR originated in a man over 45 with acute or convalescent COVID-19. Specimen: peripheral blood. This chain links TRBV29-1 with TRBJ2-2; 9 bases align to TRBD2. The CDR3 DNA follows: TGCAGCGTTTTTTATGGGACTAGCAGAAGAGCGAACACCGGGGAGCTGTTTTTT. Translation gives CSVFYGTSRRANTGELFF.